The clone carrying this T cell receptor beta chain was seen only a few times. Its antigen is as yet unknown. This sample is drawn from a study of T-cell memory formation after mild COVID-19. Whole-study findings and limits: Day 15 to 85 contracting clones showed balanced CD4/CD8; later expanders leaned CD4+. CD4+ contracting clones lay mainly in CM and EM, CD8+ ones in EMRA.

In germline, CDR1 is SEHNR, CDR2 FQNEAQ (reference sequence). The CDR3 contains 15 residues. V was clipped by 5 bases and J by 6 bases, with 20 bases between them. TCRdb independently ran MiXCR on the 5' RACE reads; one entry per CDR3 protein. The table shows about 500,000 distinct CDR3 sequences, with roughly 21% occurring only once. The sequence came from an adult woman who had mild COVID-19 (a few samples of this study predate the infection). Cell type and time point are not known. Sequenced sample: PBMCs or a T cell subset sorted from them (not recorded which). V usage is TRBV7-9 and J usage is TRBJ2-7, with D tentatively TRBD1 or TRBD2 (5 bases each). The CDR3, as DNA: TGTGCCAGCAGCCCAAGGCAGGGAGCGAGGCTCGAGCAGTACTTC. It translates to CASSPRQGARLEQYF.